Described below is a single TCR beta chain sequence and its context. Original handling: Reference gene primer amplification gave nucleated cell count estimates. Repertoires were generated with immunoSEQ multiplex PCR, while TCRdb's copy carries only in-frame clones and drops some. That table gives V, J and clone size, and the DNA gave D and trimming. This sample carries approximately 15,000 clones, around 88% of them seen once, and the ten largest clones take 12%. Unmatched junction bases numbered 6, after V lost 2 bases and J lost 4 bases. CDR3 length: 15 residues. The germline CDR1 and CDR2 sequences are SGHNT and YENEEA. This sample was included in a study of blood T cell repertoires in COVID-19.

The chain uses TRBV11-3 and TRBJ2-7, with TRBD1 matching 9 bases. The receptor's source is a human donor in a cohort sampled during active COVID-19. Sequencing was done on a sample of peripheral blood. The CDR3 loop is CASSLPDRGSYEQYF. The CDR3 DNA reads TGTGCCAGCAGCTTACCCGACAGGGGGTCTTACGAGCAGTACTTC.